Below, 28 T cell receptor beta chains from the same sample are listed, as sequenced in a study of blood T cell repertoires in COVID-19. Clones were read by immunoSEQ multiplex PCR, and TCRdb kept only the in-frame ones, dropping some. The table shows more than 45,000 clones, with 60% to 85% occurring only once. Sequencing was done on a sample of peripheral blood. These receptors originate from a human donor in a cohort sampled during active COVID-19.

V is TRBV12-5 and J is TRBJ1-5; D remains ambiguous. There are 15 residues in the CDR3. Trimming pared 3 bases from V and 1 base from J, leaving 10 bases between. Germline V gene sequence: CDR1 LGHNT, CDR2 FRNRAP. CDR3 loop: CASGFRQESNQPQHF. The CDR3, as DNA: TGTGCTAGTGGTTTCCGGCAGGAAAGCAATCAGCCCCAGCATTTT.

This chain uses TRBV6-5 with TRBJ1-2; maybe TRBD1 (6 bases). CDR1 is MNHEY, CDR2 SVGAGI, per germline. Trimming stripped 5 bases from V and 6 bases from J, with 13 bases between. CDR3 length: 13 amino acids. The CDR3 coding sequence is TGTGCCAGCAGTCCCACAGGGTTGCATGGCTACACCTTC. It translates to CASSPTGLHGYTF.

The V and J genes are TRBV18 and TRBJ2-7; 7 bases are a match to TRBD1. The V gene's germline CDR1 is KGHSH and CDR2 LQKENI. The ends lost 6 bases at V and 3 bases at J; junction bases unmatched: 11. The CDR3 has 15 residues. This CDR3 reads CASSESGTVLYEQYF. CDR3 sequence (DNA): TGTGCCAGCTCGGAGTCCGGGACAGTACTCTACGAGCAGTACTTC.

The gene calls are TRBV19 and TRBJ2-1, with 7 bases that match TRBD2. The germline gives CDR1 LNHDA, CDR2 SQIVND (reference sequence). The V and J ends lost 5 bases and 4 bases, in that order; junction bases with no gene match: 8. This CDR3 is 15 amino acids long. For the CDR3, the DNA is TGTGCCAGTAGTGGGGGAGGGGAAGGTTACAATGAGCAGTTCTTC. Its protein is CASSGGGEGYNEQFF.

J is TRBJ2-7 and V is TRBV11-2; 7 bases are shared with TRBD1. This CDR3 is 15 amino acids long. The V segment lost 1 base and the J segment 5 bases; nucleotides outside the gene matches: 8. Looked up from germline, CDR1 is SGHAT and CDR2 is FQNNGV. The CDR3 loop is CASSLGPTGFHEQYF. The DNA of the CDR3 is TGTGCCAGCAGCTTAGGACCGACAGGGTTCCACGAGCAGTACTTC.

The chain has TRBV5-5 and TRBJ1-3; perhaps TRBD1 as D (6 bases). Trimming removed 1 base at V and 1 base at J, with 6 bases between. The CDR3 spans 14 residues. Germline-derived CDR1 and CDR2 are SGHKS and YYEKEE (reference sequence). The DNA for the CDR3 is TGTGCCAGCAGCTTGACAGGGTCTGGAAACACCATATATTTT. It is translated as CASSLTGSGNTIYF.

The rearrangement uses TRBV2 and TRBJ1-1; D is ambiguous. Germline V gives CDR1 SNHLY, CDR2 FYNNEI. This CDR3 spans 14 amino acids. V was shortened by 5 bases and J by 2 bases, with 12 bases between the two germline ends. CDR3 nucleotides: TGTGCCAGCAGTCTAGAGGCTATAAACACTGAAGCTTTCTTT. Encoded protein: CASSLEAINTEAFF.

J is TRBJ2-7 and V is TRBV6-5; 11 bases map to TRBD2. J lost 0 bases, V lost 8 bases, and 6 bases had no gene match. CDR3 length: 15 residues. Germline assignment: CDR1 MNHEY and CDR2 SVGAGI. The CDR3 protein is CASFLTSGGSYEQYF. The CDR3 nucleotides read TGTGCCAGCTTTCTTACTAGCGGGGGCTCCTACGAGCAGTACTTC.

This clone showed up just a few times. V and J are TRBV4-1 and TRBJ1-2, with 11 bases aligning to TRBD1. Germline CDR1 MGHRA, CDR2 YSYEKL. Losses at the gene ends were 3 bases for V and 8 bases for J; bases not matched to a gene: 5. This CDR3 is built from 14 residues. The CDR3 sequence: CASSHGQGAGGYTF. Here the CDR3 DNA reads TGCGCCAGCAGCCATGGACAGGGGGCGGGAGGCTACACCTTC.

The chain joins TRBV12-3 or TRBV12-4 to TRBJ1-1; D is unclear. V gave up 3 bases and J gave up 5 bases, with 10 bases separating them. This CDR3 is 13 amino acids long. CDR3 region: CASSFGRATEAFF. CDR3 DNA sequence: TGTGCCAGCAGTTTCGGGAGGGCAACTGAAGCTTTCTTT.

V usage is TRBV20-1 and J usage is TRBJ1-2; 8 bases fit TRBD1. V lost 3 bases and J lost 8; bases outside the gene matches: 8. Germline V gene data show CDR1 as DFQATT and CDR2 as SNEGSKA (reference sequence). The CDR3 runs 13 residues. The CDR3 here is CSASWTGPEGYTF. CDR3 nucleotides: TGCAGTGCTAGTTGGACAGGGCCTGAAGGCTACACCTTC.

This clone turned up a few times. The V call is TRBV7-9, the J call TRBJ2-7, with D tentatively TRBD2 (6 bases). The length of the CDR3 is 14 residues. Germline assignment: CDR1 SEHNR and CDR2 FQNEAQ (reference sequence). V was cut by 3 bases and J by 6 bases, with 15 bases left in between. The CDR3 region is CASSLVREFGEQYF. The CDR3 bases are TGTGCCAGCAGCTTGGTACGGGAGTTTGGCGAGCAGTACTTC.

The J gene is TRBJ2-7, the V gene TRBV19, with 7 bases that match TRBD1. Trimming took 5 bases from V and 1 from J; bases not matched to a gene: 11. CDR3 length: 16 amino acids. Germline V gives CDR1 LNHDA, CDR2 SQIVND (reference sequence). Written as DNA, the CDR3 is TGTGCCAGTAGTGCTTTACGACAGGGAAGATCCTACGAGCAGTACTTC. Translating it yields CASSALRQGRSYEQYF.

In nucleotides, the CDR3 is TGTGCCAGCCATGCGAACAGGGGGAACACTGAAGCTTTCTTT. Protein sequence: CASHANRGNTEAFF. The chain carries TRBV3-1 (or the pseudogene TRBV3-2) and TRBJ1-1, with 7 bases identical to TRBD1. This CDR3 comprises 14 residues. Germline V gene lookup returns CDR1 LGHDT and CDR2 YNNKEL (reference sequence). The V and J ends lost 8 bases and 1 base, in that order; junction bases with no gene match: 7.

The chain joins TRBV3-1 (or the pseudogene TRBV3-2) to TRBJ2-7; 10 bases are shared with TRBD2. Unmatched junction bases numbered 16, after V lost 1 base and J lost 1 base. From germline, CDR1 is LGHDT and CDR2 YNNKEL (reference sequence). The CDR3 totals 20 residues. The CDR3 protein is CASSQGLGAGLALESYEQYF. The CDR3 nucleotides are TGTGCCAGCAGCCAAGGGTTGGGCGCGGGACTAGCGCTAGAATCCTACGAGCAGTACTTC.

This clone has a handful of counts. The chain recombines TRBV10-1 with TRBJ2-7; 8 bases match TRBD1. After removal of 8 bases from V and 4 bases from J, the junction contained 10 bases not matched to a gene. This CDR3 has 14 amino acids. Germline values: CDR1 WNHNN, CDR2 SYGVQD (reference sequence). CDR3 in amino acids: CASRKDRDNYEQYF. For the CDR3, the DNA is TGCGCCAGCCGTAAGGACAGGGATAATTACGAGCAGTACTTC.

The chain links TRBV27 to TRBJ1-5; 8 nucleotides align to TRBD1. The CDR3 spans 16 residues. CDR1 MNHEY and CDR2 SMNVEV come from the germline V gene (reference sequence). J lost 3 bases, V lost 4 bases, and 8 bases had no gene match. CDR3 region: CASSSWGTGFNQPQHF. CDR3 nucleotides: TGTGCCAGCAGTTCCTGGGGGACAGGCTTCAATCAGCCCCAGCATTTT.

The CDR3 DNA is TGTGCCAGCAAGCCCGGACAGGGCGAAAAACTGTTTTTT. Translating gives CASKPGQGEKLFF. This chain links TRBV21-1 with TRBJ1-4; the table's TRBD1 call for D was not verified on the DNA. TRBV21-1 is annotated as a pseudogene. This CDR3 has 13 amino acids.

The J gene is TRBJ1-2, the V gene TRBV7-9; D gene unclear. Trimming removed 8 bases at V and 8 bases at J, with 12 bases between. This CDR3 region has 11 residues. Germline V gene sequence: CDR1 SEHNR, CDR2 FQNEAQ (reference sequence). CDR3 sequence: CASGDGYGYTF. CDR3 coding DNA: TGTGCCAGCGGTGACGGGTACGGCTACACCTTC. The variable domain in full, completed from reference TRBV7-9 and TRBJ1-2, reads DTGVSQNPRHKITKRGQNVTFRCDPISEHNRLYWYRQTLGQGPEFLTYFQNEAQLEKSRLLSDRFSAERPKGSFSTLEIQRTEQGDSAMYLCASGDGYGYTFGSGTRLTVV.

Regarding this clone: This same CDR3 is encoded by further DNA sequences in the sample. The rearrangement uses TRBV5-1 and TRBJ2-7, with 9 positions matching TRBD1. CDR1 is SGHRS, CDR2 YFSETQ, per germline. After removal of 3 bases from V and 4 bases from J, the junction contained 5 bases not matched to a gene. The CDR3 runs 14 residues. The CDR3 bases are TGCGCCAGCAGCTCCGGACAGGGGAGTTACGAGCAGTACTTC. Its translation is CASSSGQGSYEQYF.

The chain combines TRBV7-8 with TRBJ2-6, with 8 positions matching TRBD1. The J segment lost 2 bases and the V segment lost 0 bases, leaving 3 bases of the junction unmatched. From germline, CDR1 is SGHVS and CDR2 FQNEAQ. The CDR3 loop spans 17 amino acids. This CDR3 is CASSLAPGGPGANVLTF. CDR3 nucleotides: TGTGCCAGCAGCTTAGCTCCAGGGGGCCCTGGGGCCAACGTCCTGACTTTC.

The V and J genes are TRBV5-1 and TRBJ2-7; D is perhaps TRBD2 (5 bases). CDR3 size: 13 residues. Trimming stripped 2 bases from V and 2 bases from J, with 8 bases between. CDR1 and CDR2 from the germline V gene are SGHRS and YFSETQ. The CDR3 DNA reads as TGCGCCAGCAGCTTTACCGGGACCTACGAGCAGTACTTC. Its protein product is CASSFTGTYEQYF.

On this clone: Other DNA sequences within the sample encode an identical CDR3. For the CDR3, the DNA is TGTGCCAGCAAAAGGGGTCCCTACGAGCAGTACTTC. This sequence encodes CASKRGPYEQYF. The V and J genes are TRBV2 and TRBJ2-7, with D perhaps TRBD1 (5 bases). This CDR3 region has 12 residues. CDR1 and CDR2 (germline): SNHLY, FYNNEI. V was clipped by 7 bases and J by 2 bases, with 9 bases between them.

The chain has TRBV4-1 and TRBJ2-5, with TRBD2 matching 13 bases. V lost 8 bases, J lost 5 bases, and 8 bases stayed unmatched. The germline gives CDR1 MGHRA, CDR2 YSYEKL. The CDR3 loop spans 15 amino acids. The CDR3 DNA reads TGCGCCAGCGGGGGAGGACTAGCGGGAGTGGAGACCCAGTACTTC. The encoded protein is CASGGGLAGVETQYF.

CDR3 DNA: TGTGCCAGTAGCCGAAAACCCCGGGACTCGAATGAAAAACTGTTTTTT. Protein sequence: CASSRKPRDSNEKLFF. V is TRBV19 and J is TRBJ1-4, with a tentative D call TRBD1 (5 bases). Germline V gene data show CDR1 as LNHDA and CDR2 as SQIVND (reference sequence). The CDR3 is 16 residues long. Deletions cut 6 bases from V and 5 bases from J, with 19 bases between.

The chain employs TRBV5-6 and TRBJ1-1, with unresolved D. This CDR3 has 14 amino acids. Per the germline V gene, CDR1 is SGHDT and CDR2 is YYEEEE. V shed 0 bases and J shed 3 bases, with 9 bases lying between them. CDR3 bases: TGTGCCAGCAGCTTGGGGGCCGGGGACACTGAAGCTTTCTTT. It codes for CASSLGAGDTEAFF.

The chain combines TRBV7-9 with TRBJ2-1; 8 positions agree with TRBD1. V was pared by 0 bases and J by 0 bases, with 1 base of the junction left unmatched. Germline V gene data show CDR1 as SEHNR and CDR2 as FQNEAQ (reference sequence). The CDR3 sequence is 16 residues long. Here the CDR3 reads CASSLAGTGSYNEQFF. CDR3 DNA sequence: TGTGCCAGCAGCTTAGCAGGGACAGGCTCCTACAATGAGCAGTTCTTC.

The V call is TRBV19, the J call TRBJ2-7, with TRBD1 matching over 7 bases. The CDR3 is made up of 15 amino acids. Trimming removed 6 bases from V and 4 bases from J; junction bases left unmatched: 12. Germline CDR1 LNHDA, CDR2 SQIVND (reference sequence). Here the CDR3 DNA reads TGTGCCAGTAGGGGAACAGGGGCAGGATCGTACGAGCAGTACTTC. This encodes CASRGTGAGSYEQYF. The full variable domain, with the rest looked up from reference TRBV19 and TRBJ2-7, is DGGITQSPKYLFRKEGQNVTLSCEQNLNHDAMYWYRQDPGQGLRLIYYSQIVNDFQKGDIAEGYSVSREKKESFPLTVTSAQKNPTAFYLCASRGTGAGSYEQYFGPGTRLTVT.